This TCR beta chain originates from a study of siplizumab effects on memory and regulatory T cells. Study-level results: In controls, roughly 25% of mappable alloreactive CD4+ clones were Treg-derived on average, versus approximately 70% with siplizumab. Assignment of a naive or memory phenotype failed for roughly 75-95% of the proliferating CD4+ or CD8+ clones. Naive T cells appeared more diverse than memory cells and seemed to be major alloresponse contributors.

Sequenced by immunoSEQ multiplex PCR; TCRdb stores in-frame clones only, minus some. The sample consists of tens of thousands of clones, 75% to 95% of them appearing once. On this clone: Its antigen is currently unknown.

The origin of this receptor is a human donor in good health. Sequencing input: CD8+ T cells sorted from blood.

The CDR3 sequence: CASSLSPAYEQYF. In nucleotides, the CDR3 is TGTGCCAGCAGCCTAAGTCCGGCCTACGAGCAGTACTTC. The rearrangement joins TRBV14 to TRBJ2-7; unclear D gene. In germline, CDR1 is SGHDN, CDR2 FVKESK. The CDR3 extends over 13 amino acids. Trimming took 4 bases from V and 2 from J, leaving 9 bases between them.